This TCR beta chain was recorded in a study of neurological immune-mediated disorders (dated by TCRdb to the late 2010s). A note on the overall study: Using UMI-based sequencing, the study compared peripheral blood TCR-beta repertoires from patients with HTLV-I-associated myelopathy (HAM/TSP), patients with multiple sclerosis, and healthy controls. The approximately 98 TCR-beta libraries included longitudinal samples, technical triplicates and paired sorted CD4+ and CD8+ T-cell subsets alongside PBMC samples. The cohort was made up of 68 subjects, consisting of some 15 HAM/TSP patients, some 35 multiple sclerosis patients and about 20 healthy controls.

By sample share, this clonotype is medium-sized (0.01 to 0.1%). Its binding antigen is unknown. Per-base qualities were not stored, and no clone one base away is much larger. To synthesize cDNA, template-switch 5'RACE was performed with a primer carrying a 10-nucleotide random unique molecular identifier so that each TCR transcript was tagged. Every sequencing run yielded over 170 million TCR-beta sequences covering 15-18 subjects. Total RNA was extracted with the RNeasy kit. The KAPA Real-time Library Amplification kit was used to amplify TCR-beta VDJ regions with primers targeting the TCR constant region and the 5'RACE anchor. A first PCR added sample indexes and Illumina adaptors, after which a second PCR increased the library yield. After purification with Ampure beads, the TCR product of roughly 650 bp was size-selected on a 2% E-gel SizeSelection system. Before pooling, library quality was checked on a Bioanalyzer, concentration was measured with Qubit, and libraries were quantified with the Kapa Library Quantification kit. Libraries were sequenced paired-end 2 x 150 bp on an Illumina HiSeq 2500. To increase sequence diversity, about 25-30% phiX was spiked into each library pool. The paper's data handling went like this. Quality-filtered reads were processed with the UMI-based MiGEC pipeline, and over 90% of raw TCR sequences were removed by the MiGEC pipeline during error correction. VDJ genes were aligned to IMGT germline references, and each clonotype was defined by a unique CDR3 amino acid sequence together with V-J genes. Clonal expansion, Shannon diversity and CDR3 relatedness were evaluated with VDJtools (CalcPairwiseDistances, ClusterSamples), while phylogenetic trees were built in CLCbio workbench. A clone was classed as expanded if it had 8 or more unique UMIs, a cutoff based on coefficient-of-variation modelling across technical triplicates. TCRdb trimmed public reads at Q25 via fastp, called clones via MiXCR and kept in-frame beta chains. Entries are consolidated by CDR3 protein sequence, retaining the most common genes and DNA. For this entry, the V and J calls and clone size follow TCRdb and not the study's own pipeline. The sample table lists roughly 10,000 distinct CDR3 sequences, over 20% of them with a count of one. Jointly, the top ten make up 50% of the sample.

For the sorted-subset TCR libraries, the starting material was about 920,000 sorted CD4+ or CD8+ T cells. Peripheral blood was subjected to Ficoll-Hypaque density gradient centrifugation to isolate PBMCs, which were then cryopreserved in liquid nitrogen. The study also sequenced paired sorted CD4+ and CD8+ subsets from healthy controls, HAM/TSP patients and MS patients. The investigation overall reported the following: Across subjects, expanded clones never shared an identical CDR3 amino acid sequence, which suggests that the TCR-beta repertoires in every group were private. The highest TCR clonal expansion was observed in HAM/TSP patients, whereas the lowest was observed in MS patients, even when compared with healthy controls.

The sequencing sample was made of CD8+ T cells from blood. The origin of this receptor is a woman aged 60-75 years with HTLV-1-associated myelopathy (HAM/TSP).

The CDR3 reads CASSPGAGNQPQHF. The DNA reads as follows: TGCGCCAGCAGCCCCGGGGCTGGCAATCAGCCCCAGCATTTT. This receptor chain uses TRBV4-1 and TRBJ1-5; a weak D assignment points to TRBD1 (5 bases agree). At the junction V is shortened by 4 bases and J by 2 bases, with 9 bases in between. CDR1 MGHRA and CDR2 YSYEKL were looked up in the germline V gene. Measured from the cysteine to the phenylalanine, the CDR3 is 14 residues long. Only the CDR3 DNA is retained, 42 bases long and in frame from the first base.